One sample yielded the 25 T cell receptor beta chains listed below, sequenced in a study of blood T cell repertoires in COVID-19. Sequencing was performed with immunoSEQ multiplex PCR; in TCRdb, only in-frame clones are kept and a portion is missing. The sample records about 210,000 clones, roughly four fifths being singletons. The sample comprised peripheral blood. All receptors derive from a woman aged 35 to 49 with active or convalescent COVID-19.

V and J are TRBV25-1 and TRBJ2-3; 9 nucleotides line up with TRBD2. In germline, CDR1 is MGHDK, CDR2 SYGVNS. CDR3 length: 15 residues. V shed 5 bases, J shed 4 bases, and the junction held 7 bases outside the gene matches. The CDR3 sequence: CASSRISGRPDTQYF. Here the CDR3 DNA reads TGTGCCAGCAGTCGAATTAGCGGGAGACCAGATACGCAGTATTTT.

The rearrangement links TRBV19 to TRBJ1-4; 9 nucleotides line up with TRBD1. The length of the CDR3 is 15 residues. The junction had 3 bases not matched to a gene; V was cut back by 6 bases and J by 1 base. Germline CDR1 is LNHDA and CDR2 is SQIVND (reference sequence). For the CDR3, the DNA is TGTGCCAGTAGGGACAGGGGACGAACTAATGAAAAACTGTTTTTT. It translates to CASRDRGRTNEKLFF.

In its sample, this clone was seen a few times. V usage is TRBV19 and J usage is TRBJ2-5; maybe TRBD2 (5 bases). CDR1 LNHDA and CDR2 SQIVND come from the germline V gene (reference sequence). The V end was cut by 3 bases, the J end by 3 bases, with 14 bases between. CDR3 length equals 15 residues. The CDR3 protein is CASSISRRREETQYF. The CDR3 coding sequence is TGTGCCAGTAGTATCTCTCGCCGGCGGGAAGAGACCCAGTACTTC.

The chain employs TRBV6-1 and TRBJ2-3; 8 bases match TRBD1. The CDR3 loop spans 16 amino acids. Germline assignment: CDR1 MNHNS and CDR2 SASEGT. The junction had 8 bases not matched to a gene; V was cut back by 2 bases and J by 4 bases. The CDR3 here is CASSESEGQGADTQYF. The CDR3 DNA sequence: TGTGCCAGCAGTGAAAGCGAAGGACAGGGCGCAGATACGCAGTATTTT.

The chain carries TRBV7-9 and TRBJ1-2; 7 positions match TRBD1. The CDR3 is 16 residues long. Per germline, CDR1 SEHNR and CDR2 FQNEAQ (reference sequence). With V trimmed by 3 bases and J by 6 bases, 13 bases remained unmatched. The CDR3 here is CASSLIWAGGFHGYTF. CDR3 in DNA: TGTGCCAGCAGCTTGATTTGGGCAGGGGGATTTCATGGCTACACCTTC.

V usage is TRBV6-1 and J usage is TRBJ1-2; the D is unclear. There are 16 residues in the CDR3. Germline CDR1 and CDR2: MNHNS and SASEGT. The V end lost 1 base, the J end lost 8 bases, and 20 bases lay between the germline ends. DNA for the CDR3: TGTGCCAGCAGTGAAGTCGGGATTGGGAGTAGGGAGGGCTACACCTTC. It is translated as CASSEVGIGSREGYTF.

V gene TRBV9 combines with J gene TRBJ2-7; D may be TRBD1 (6 bases). The CDR3 loop spans 15 amino acids. Germline lookup yields CDR1 SGDLS and CDR2 YYNGEE. Deletions cut 0 bases from V and 3 bases from J, with 13 bases between. The CDR3 DNA is TGTGCCAGCAGCGTAGGAGGGGCACAGGGCTACGAGCAGTACTTC. It codes for CASSVGGAQGYEQYF.

This clone was seen a handful of times. The chain combines TRBV11-3 with TRBJ1-2; D gene uncertain. The CDR3 runs 15 residues. The V gene's germline CDR1 is SGHNT and CDR2 YENEEA. Trimming cost V 1 base and J 8 bases, with 17 bases left between them. This CDR3 reads CASSLGGWGLPGYTF. CDR3 nucleotides: TGTGCCAGCAGCTTAGGAGGGTGGGGTCTGCCCGGCTACACCTTC.

This chain uses TRBV6-2 or TRBV6-3 with TRBJ2-3; the D gene is possibly TRBD2 (5 bases). This CDR3 has 13 residues. Between the trimmed V and J ends, which lost 4 bases and 2 bases, there was a span of 7 bases. Germline V gene lookup returns CDR1 MNHEY and CDR2 SVGEGT. CDR3 region: CASSSGNTDTQYF. DNA of the CDR3: TGTGCCAGCAGTTCGGGGAACACAGATACGCAGTATTTT.

This clone was detected once. The V gene is TRBV5-4, the J gene TRBJ2-1, with D maybe TRBD2 (7 bases). The CDR3 covers 14 residues. The V gene's germline CDR1 is SGHNT and CDR2 YYREEE (reference sequence). Trimming left V 3 bases short and J 6 bases short, with 13 bases between. The CDR3 is CASSSPGGPNEQFF. DNA for the CDR3: TGTGCCAGCAGCTCCCCGGGGGGCCCCAATGAGCAGTTCTTC.

This clone was detected a few times. This rearrangement joins TRBV27 to TRBJ2-6; 7 bases agree with TRBD2. V gave up 4 bases and J gave up 2 bases; unmatched junction bases: 8. CDR3 length: 17 residues. The germline gives CDR1 MNHEY, CDR2 SMNVEV (reference sequence). This chain's CDR3 is CASSYNKGLTGANVLTF. The DNA of the CDR3 is TGTGCCAGCAGTTATAATAAGGGACTAACTGGGGCCAACGTCCTGACTTTC.

J is TRBJ2-1 and V is TRBV6-5; 8 nucleotides line up with TRBD2. CDR1 and CDR2 (germline): MNHEY, SVGAGI. Unmatched junction bases numbered 5, after V lost 4 bases and J lost 6 bases. The CDR3 extends over 14 amino acids. CDR3 DNA sequence: TGTGCCAGCAGTTTCCCAAGCGGGAGCAATGAGCAGTTCTTC. Translated, it gives CASSFPSGSNEQFF.

This clone was counted only a few times. The chain carries TRBV9 and TRBJ2-2; 10 nucleotides match TRBD2. The junction had 6 bases not matched to a gene; V was cut back by 0 bases and J by 1 base. Germline loops: CDR1 SGDLS, CDR2 YYNGEE. The CDR3 is made up of 18 amino acids. The CDR3 here is CASSVAPQREGNTGELFF. DNA for the CDR3: TGTGCCAGCAGCGTAGCCCCCCAGCGGGAGGGGAACACCGGGGAGCTGTTTTTT.

The chain employs TRBV6-5 and TRBJ1-1; no clear D. CDR3 length: 12 amino acids. The germline V gene has CDR1 MNHEY and CDR2 SVGAGI. V was shortened by 10 bases and J by 0 bases, with 9 bases between the two germline ends. The CDR3 DNA is TGTGCCACAGGAGGGTTGAACACTGAAGCTTTCTTT. This encodes CATGGLNTEAFF.

The chain recombines TRBV18 with TRBJ1-5; 9 nucleotides line up with TRBD1. The CDR3 loop spans 16 amino acids. CDR1 and CDR2 (germline): KGHSH, LQKENI. V was clipped by 6 bases and J by 5 bases; unmatched bases: 11. In DNA form, the CDR3 reads TGTGCCAGCTCTCAGGACAGGGGCGGTGGGGATCAGCCCCAGCATTTT. Translated, it gives CASSQDRGGGDQPQHF.

This clone came up a few times. V and J are TRBV14 and TRBJ2-7; D remains ambiguous. CDR3 length: 14 residues. V lost 0 bases to trimming and J lost 3 bases, with 9 bases between them. Germline assignment: CDR1 SGHDN and CDR2 FVKESK. CDR3 nucleotide sequence: TGTGCCAGCAGCCAAGATCTTTCGGGCTACGAGCAGTACTTC. Its protein product is CASSQDLSGYEQYF.

The rearrangement uses TRBV7-3 and TRBJ1-1; TRBD1 matches at 7 bases. Germline CDR1 reads SGHTA; CDR2 reads FQGTGA. J was trimmed by 5 bases and V by 3 bases; bases with no gene match: 3. This CDR3 has 13 residues. The CDR3 DNA reads TGTGCCAGCAGCTTTGGCAGGGGGACTGAAGCTTTCTTT. Amino acids: CASSFGRGTEAFF.

V gene TRBV5-6 combines with J gene TRBJ2-7, with D possibly TRBD2 on 7 matching bases. Per germline, CDR1 SGHDT and CDR2 YYEEEE. CDR3 length: 9 amino acids. With 5 bases removed from V and 13 bases from J, the gap between germline ends came to 10 bases. CDR3 in DNA: TGTGCCAGCAGGGCGGGGGCCTACTTC. Its protein product is CASRAGAYF.

V gene TRBV11-2 combines with J gene TRBJ2-1, with D uncertain. The germline V gene has CDR1 SGHAT and CDR2 FQNNGV. V gave up 0 bases and J gave up 8 bases, with 11 bases separating them. This CDR3 is 14 amino acids long. The CDR3, as DNA: TGTGCCAGCAGCTTAGATCGGCTAGTCGATGAGCAGTTCTTC. It translates to CASSLDRLVDEQFF.

This sequence joins TRBV11-3 and TRBJ2-7; 7 bases are shared with TRBD1. The CDR3 length is 14 residues. The trim removed 3 bases at V and 3 bases at J, leaving 5 bases unmatched. Germline CDR1 SGHNT, CDR2 YENEEA. The CDR3 bases are TGTGCCAGCAGCTTGAGGGACAGCCTCTACGAGCAGTACTTC. Protein: CASSLRDSLYEQYF.

The rearrangement joins TRBV7-2 to TRBJ2-3; 11 nucleotides line up with TRBD2. CDR1 SGHTA and CDR2 FQGNSA come from the germline V gene. The junction had 8 bases not matched to a gene; V was cut back by 11 bases and J by 7 bases. The length of the CDR3 is 13 residues. CDR3 nucleotide sequence: TGTGCCGGAGGGCTAGCGGGAGGAAATACGCAGTATTTT. It yields the protein CAGGLAGGNTQYF.

This chain connects TRBV19 to TRBJ2-3; TRBD2 aligns across 8 bases. The V segment lost 6 bases and the J segment 1 base; nucleotides outside the gene matches: 9. The CDR3 spans 16 residues. Germline V lookup: CDR1 LNHDA, CDR2 SQIVND (reference sequence). The CDR3: CASSDTSGGGTDTQYF. CDR3 sequence (DNA): TGTGCCAGTAGCGACACTAGCGGAGGGGGCACAGATACGCAGTATTTT.

This chain joins TRBV5-6 and TRBJ2-3; no clear D gene. Trimming stripped 2 bases from V and 6 bases from J, with 4 bases between. The CDR3 contains 11 residues. Germline V gene lookup returns CDR1 SGHDT and CDR2 YYEEEE. The CDR3 reads CASSFRDTQYF. The DNA for the CDR3 is TGTGCCAGCAGCTTCAGGGATACGCAGTATTTT.

The count of this clone is one. The chain couples TRBV9 to TRBJ2-3; the D gene is possibly TRBD2 (6 bases). Germline loops: CDR1 SGDLS, CDR2 YYNGEE. The length of the CDR3 is 16 residues. The V and J ends lost 0 bases and 6 bases respectively, with 17 bases between them. The DNA for the CDR3 is TGTGCCAGCAGCGTAGTGCGGGACCCTCTAAGTGATACGCAGTATTTT. Protein: CASSVVRDPLSDTQYF.

Written as DNA, the CDR3 is TGCAGCGTCCGGGGACTAGCGGGCTTAAGCACAGATACGCAGTATTTT. It encodes CSVRGLAGLSTDTQYF. The rearrangement links TRBV29-1 to TRBJ2-3; 12 bases align to TRBD2. The CDR3 length is 16 residues. Germline V lookup: CDR1 SQVTM, CDR2 ANQGSEA. The V gene end was trimmed by 6 bases and the J gene end by 0 bases; junction bases not matched to a gene: 7.